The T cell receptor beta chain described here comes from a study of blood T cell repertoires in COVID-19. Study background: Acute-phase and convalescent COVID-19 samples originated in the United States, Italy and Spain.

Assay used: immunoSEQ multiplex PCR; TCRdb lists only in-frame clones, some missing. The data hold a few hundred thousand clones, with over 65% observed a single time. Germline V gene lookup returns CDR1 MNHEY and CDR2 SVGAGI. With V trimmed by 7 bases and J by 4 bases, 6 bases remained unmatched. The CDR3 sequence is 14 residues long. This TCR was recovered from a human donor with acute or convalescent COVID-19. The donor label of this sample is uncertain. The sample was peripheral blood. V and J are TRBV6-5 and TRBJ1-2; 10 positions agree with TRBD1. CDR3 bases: TGTGCCAGCACCCCGGGACAGGGGACCTATGGCTACACCTTC. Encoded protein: CASTPGQGTYGYTF.